The 13 T cell receptor beta chains below were found in one sample sequenced in a study of post-analysis software for immune sequencing data. Whole-study findings and limits: TRBV segments more frequent in patients than in controls numbered about 5 and included TRBV5-6, TRBV5-1 and TRBV20-1.

Unique molecular identifiers had been added to the TCR beta cDNA libraries. TCRdb redid the calling of the PCR reads with MiXCR, one entry per CDR3 protein. The table has about 800,000 distinct CDR3 sequences, less than 35% seen once; the top ten hold roughly 0.57%. The antigens these receptors bind are not known. Sequences were obtained from blood. The receptor source for this set is a girl between 10 and 17 years old with multiple sclerosis.

This clonotype was recorded a few times. The chain joins TRBV10-3 to TRBJ2-3, with TRBD2 matching 13 bases. CDR3 length: 16 amino acids. Germline CDR1 reads ENHRY; CDR2 reads SYGVKD. Trimming removed 7 bases from V and 1 base from J; junction bases left unmatched: 5. Here the CDR3 reads CAITGTSGTRTDTQYF. In nucleotides, the CDR3 is TGTGCCATCACCGGGACTAGCGGGACCCGCACAGATACGCAGTATTTT.

This clonotype showed up many times. This chain connects TRBV6-5 to TRBJ2-5; D is uncertain. The DNA end lines up better with TRBJ2-7; the J call may be wrong. The V gene's germline CDR1 is MNHEY and CDR2 SVGAGI. CDR3 size: 11 residues. CDR3 nucleotide sequence: TGTGCCAGCAGTTACTTAAGCGAGCAGTACTTC. It yields the protein CASSYLSEQYF.

As concerns this clonotype: At one of its ends the junction is not consistent with the germline gene, which may arise from a read error. The chain couples TRBV6-2 or TRBV6-3 to TRBJ2-1, with TRBD2 identical over 14 bases. Germline V gives CDR1 MNHEY, CDR2 SVGEGT. CDR3 size: 16 residues. The CDR3 here is CACSRLAGGWHNEQFF. The CDR3 DNA follows: TGTGCCTGCAGCAGACTAGCGGGAGGGTGGCACAATGAGCAGTTCTTC.

This chain connects TRBV6-5 to TRBJ2-3; the D is unclear. This CDR3 contains 17 residues. With 2 bases removed from V and 4 bases from J, the gap between germline ends came to 19 bases. The V gene's germline CDR1 is MNHEY and CDR2 SVGAGI. CDR3 in DNA: TGTGCCAGCAGTTACCGTTCCCCTTCGGGCGGACCAGATACGCAGTATTTT. Its translation: CASSYRSPSGGPDTQYF.

This clonotype was picked up a small number of times. The CDR3 DNA is TGTGCCAGTGGAAGGGGGCGCGATGGCGAGCAGTACTTC. Translating gives CASGRGRDGEQYF. The genes are TRBV6-5 and TRBJ2-5; 7 bases are shared with TRBD1. The assigned J gene may be wrong: the sequence end matches TRBJ2-7 better. CDR3 length: 13 residues. The germline CDR1 and CDR2 sequences are MNHEY and SVGAGI.

The chain employs TRBV12-3 or TRBV12-4 and TRBJ1-5, with D possibly matching TRBD1 (6 bases). The CDR3 has 17 residues. V was shortened by 1 base and J by 1 base, with 14 bases between the two germline ends. In DNA form, the CDR3 reads TGTGCCAGCAGTTTAGGTTTGGGGGGGCTGAGCAATCAGCCCCAGCATTTT. This encodes CASSLGLGGLSNQPQHF.

This clonotype was detected a few times. The V and J genes are TRBV2 and TRBJ2-3; D unresolved. Trimming removed 6 bases from V and 0 bases from J, with 7 bases in between. Germline lookup yields CDR1 SNHLY and CDR2 FYNNEI. This CDR3 has 13 amino acids. The CDR3 nucleotides read TGTGCCAGCAGAGAGGACAGCACAGATACGCAGTATTTT. Its translation: CASREDSTDTQYF.

This clonotype turned up a few times. V gene TRBV20-1 combines with J gene TRBJ2-7; the D is unclear. This CDR3 spans 12 amino acids. Germline CDR1 and CDR2: DFQATT and SNEGSKA (reference sequence). V was clipped by 6 bases and J by 2 bases, with 11 bases between them. The chain's CDR3 is CSAEGRTYEQYF. CDR3 in DNA: TGCAGTGCCGAAGGACGGACCTACGAGCAGTACTTC.

This clonotype was counted only a few times. The chain uses TRBV20-1 and TRBJ2-5; D may be TRBD1 or TRBD2 (5 bases each). The V gene lost 0 bases and the J gene lost 5 bases, with 16 bases spanning the gap. This CDR3 spans 15 amino acids. CDR1 DFQATT and CDR2 SNEGSKA come from the germline V gene (reference sequence). DNA for the CDR3: TGCAGTGCTAGAGATTGGACGGGGCCGGGGGAGACCCAGTACTTC. It specifies CSARDWTGPGETQYF.

This clonotype was recorded a few times. The J gene is TRBJ2-7, the V gene TRBV7-9; D ambiguous. The CDR3 spans 15 residues. Per the germline V gene, CDR1 is SEHNR and CDR2 is FQNEAQ (reference sequence). The V and J ends lost 0 bases and 1 base respectively, with 10 bases between them. In nucleotides, the CDR3 is TGTGCCAGCAGCTTAGCGCAGGACGGTTCCTACGAGCAGTACTTC. Protein: CASSLAQDGSYEQYF.

This clonotype was found a few times. This rearrangement joins TRBV28 to TRBJ2-3, with 7 bases fitting TRBD2. Germline-derived CDR1 and CDR2 are MDHEN and SYDVKM. There are 15 residues in the CDR3. J gave up 4 bases and V 3 bases, and 7 bases lay outside the gene matches. CDR3 coding DNA: TGTGCCAGCAGTTTCTCCGGGAGGCATCCAGATACGCAGTATTTT. It is translated as CASSFSGRHPDTQYF.

This chain uses TRBV29-1 with TRBJ2-1; 10 positions agree with TRBD2. After removal of 2 bases from V and 5 bases from J, the junction contained 6 bases not matched to a gene. The CDR3 loop spans 15 amino acids. Germline V gives CDR1 SQVTM, CDR2 ANQGSEA. For the CDR3, the DNA is TGCAGCGTTGAAACCCTAGCGGGGGAAGACAATGAGCAGTTCTTC. Encoded protein: CSVETLAGEDNEQFF.

This clonotype has just a few counts. This chain joins TRBV7-2 and TRBJ2-5; 8 positions match TRBD2. CDR1 is SGHTA and CDR2 is FQGNSA in the germline V gene. CDR3 length: 17 residues. J gave up 0 bases and V 1 base, and 7 bases lay outside the gene matches. CDR3 region: CASSLGTSNDYQETQYF. The CDR3 coding sequence is TGTGCCAGCAGCTTAGGGACTAGCAACGACTACCAAGAGACCCAGTACTTC.